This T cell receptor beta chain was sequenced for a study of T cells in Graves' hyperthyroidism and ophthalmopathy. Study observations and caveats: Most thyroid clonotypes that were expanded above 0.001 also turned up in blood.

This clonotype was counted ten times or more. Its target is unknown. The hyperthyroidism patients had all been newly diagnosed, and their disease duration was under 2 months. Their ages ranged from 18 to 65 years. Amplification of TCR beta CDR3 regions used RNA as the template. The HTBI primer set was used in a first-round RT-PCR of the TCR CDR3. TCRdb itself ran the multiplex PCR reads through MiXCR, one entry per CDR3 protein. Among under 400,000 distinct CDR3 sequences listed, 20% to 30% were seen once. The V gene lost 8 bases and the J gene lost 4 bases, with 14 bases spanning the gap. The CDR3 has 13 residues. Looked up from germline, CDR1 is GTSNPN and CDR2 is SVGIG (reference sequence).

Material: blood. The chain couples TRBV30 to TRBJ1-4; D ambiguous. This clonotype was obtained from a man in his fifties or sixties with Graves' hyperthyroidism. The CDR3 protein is CATSSGNNEKLFF. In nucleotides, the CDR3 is TGTGCCACGTCGTCGGGTAATAATGAAAAACTGTTTTTT.